The 30 T cell receptor beta chains reported below all come from one sample, sequenced in a study of blood T cells in healthy people across ages. Next came a second PCR, run for roughly 7 to 12 cycles, which used a sample-barcoded 5' primer along with a J-beta primer mix. TCRdb re-called the 5' RACE reads with MiXCR, one entry per CDR3 protein. Of roughly 1.5 million distinct CDR3 sequences in the sample, under 55% were seen once. The sequenced material came from blood. The receptors stem from a woman younger than 30 in good health.

About this clonotype itself: The germline gene is not matched at one end of the junction; a read error may be the cause. V usage is TRBV20-1 and J usage is TRBJ1-1; D is ambiguous. The CDR3 is 12 amino acids. The V gene's germline CDR1 is DFQATT and CDR2 SNEGSKA (reference sequence). CDR3 amino acids: CSPREGNTEAFF. The DNA of the CDR3 is TGCAGTCCCAGAGAAGGGAACACGGAAGCTTTCTTT.

V and J are TRBV4-2 and TRBJ2-5, with a tentative D call TRBD2 (5 bases). The V end lost 4 bases, the J end lost 1 base, and 13 bases lay between the germline ends. This CDR3 region has 15 residues. Looked up from germline, CDR1 is LGHNA and CDR2 is YNFKEQ. CDR3 loop: CASSRSTRAQETQYF. The CDR3 region has the DNA TGTGCCAGCAGCCGCTCTACTAGAGCCCAAGAGACCCAGTACTTC.

This clonotype showed up just a few times. The CDR3: CASRYSGSPGSYNEQFF. The CDR3 DNA follows: TGCGCCAGCAGATACAGCGGGAGCCCCGGGTCCTACAATGAGCAGTTCTTC. J is TRBJ2-1 and V is TRBV4-1; 8 positions agree with TRBD2. V lost 6 bases to trimming and J lost 1 base; unmatched junction nucleotides: 11. The CDR3 is made up of 17 amino acids. Germline-derived CDR1 and CDR2 are MGHRA and YSYEKL.

The chain links TRBV20-1 to TRBJ2-6; D is perhaps TRBD1 (5 bases). V gave up 4 bases and J gave up 2 bases, with 15 bases separating them. The CDR3 spans 16 residues. Germline V gives CDR1 DFQATT, CDR2 SNEGSKA (reference sequence). CDR3 region: CSATRGGAPGANVLTF. In DNA form, the CDR3 reads TGCAGTGCTACACGTGGTGGGGCCCCTGGGGCCAACGTCCTGACTTTC.

This clonotype was picked up a small number of times. The chain links TRBV6-5 to TRBJ1-2; D ambiguous. The V and J ends lost 2 bases and 6 bases respectively, with 10 bases between them. CDR1 MNHEY and CDR2 SVGAGI come from the germline V gene. There are 13 residues in the CDR3. The CDR3 DNA reads as TGTGCCAGCAGTTACACGAGGACTAATGGCTACACCTTC. It specifies CASSYTRTNGYTF.

V usage is TRBV20-1 and J usage is TRBJ2-1; 8 bases are shared with TRBD1. Losses at the gene ends were 6 bases for V and 13 bases for J; bases not matched to a gene: 11. The CDR3 spans 12 residues. The germline CDR1 and CDR2 sequences are DFQATT and SNEGSKA (reference sequence). CDR3 sequence: CSAKDRAETQFF. The CDR3 DNA reads TGCAGTGCAAAGGACAGGGCCGAGACCCAGTTCTTC.

This clonotype was observed a handful of times. The chain links TRBV6-5 to TRBJ2-1; D is uncertain. The V end was cut by 8 bases, the J end by 4 bases, with 12 bases between. CDR1 and CDR2 from the germline V gene are MNHEY and SVGAGI. CDR3 length: 13 residues. The CDR3 nucleotides are TGTGCCAGCGCTGCTAGTATATACAATGAGCAGTTCTTC. Protein product: CASAASIYNEQFF.

The CDR3 here is CASRSEVRYEQYF. The CDR3 coding sequence is TGTGCCAGCCGGTCGGAGGTTAGGTACGAGCAGTACTTC. The chain joins TRBV6-6 to TRBJ2-7, with D perhaps TRBD2 (5 bases). The length of the CDR3 is 13 residues. V was cut by 8 bases and J by 4 bases, with 15 bases left in between. Germline V lookup: CDR1 MNHNY, CDR2 SVGAGI (reference sequence).

This clonotype has only a few counts. This sequence joins TRBV4-3 and TRBJ2-7; no clear D. The V end lost 0 bases, the J end lost 2 bases, and 8 bases lay between the germline ends. Germline CDR1 reads LGHNA; CDR2 reads YSLEER. CDR3 size: 14 residues. The CDR3 region has the DNA TGCGCCAGCAGCCAAGATTACAAAGCCTACGAGCAGTACTTC. Translating it yields CASSQDYKAYEQYF.

The J gene is TRBJ2-7, the V gene TRBV4-3, with 8 nucleotides matching TRBD2. Germline V gives CDR1 LGHNA, CDR2 YSLEER. J lost 1 base, V lost 1 base, and 6 bases had no gene match. This CDR3 comprises 16 residues. CDR3 residues: CASSQGTGGPSYEQYF. The CDR3, as DNA: TGCGCCAGCAGCCAAGGAACGGGAGGGCCTTCCTACGAGCAGTACTTC.

The gene calls are TRBV6-5 and TRBJ2-1; tentatively, D is TRBD1 (5 bases). The DNA end lines up better with TRBJ2-7; the J call may be wrong. The length of the CDR3 is 15 residues. Germline values: CDR1 MNHEY, CDR2 SVGAGI. This CDR3 reads CASTLTVFSYNEQYF. The CDR3 DNA is TGTGCCAGCACCCTGACAGTCTTTTCCTACAATGAGCAGTACTTC.

In this sample, this clonotype turned up many times. The chain carries TRBV12-3 or TRBV12-4 and TRBJ1-5, with 10 bases fitting TRBD1. J was trimmed by 3 bases and V by 6 bases; bases with no gene match: 5. The CDR3 extends over 15 amino acids. DNA for the CDR3: TGTGCCAGCAGGCGGACAGGGGGTAACAATCAGCCCCAGCATTTT. Protein sequence: CASRRTGGNNQPQHF.

This rearrangement joins TRBV20-1 to TRBJ2-1; the match to TRBD2 covers 15 bases. CDR3 size: 17 residues. With V trimmed by 4 bases and J by 6 bases, 10 bases remained unmatched. CDR1 is DFQATT, CDR2 SNEGSKA, per germline (reference sequence). The CDR3 sequence: CSATGLAGGPLANEQFF. CDR3 DNA: TGCAGTGCTACTGGACTAGCGGGAGGGCCTCTTGCCAATGAGCAGTTCTTC.

The rearrangement joins TRBV7-2 to TRBJ2-1, with D possibly matching TRBD1 (5 bases). Germline lookup yields CDR1 SGHTA and CDR2 FQGNSA. V lost 5 bases and J 8 bases, leaving 22 bases between the germline ends. The CDR3 has 16 residues. CDR3 DNA sequence: TGTGCCAGCAGCCATAACTTGGGGCGTGGTCGGGATGAGCAGTTCTTC. Translating it yields CASSHNLGRGRDEQFF.

V gene TRBV6-1 combines with J gene TRBJ1-6; 7 bases fit TRBD1. The CDR3 loop spans 16 amino acids. Germline V gene sequence: CDR1 MNHNS, CDR2 SASEGT. V shed 6 bases and J 0 bases; nucleotides not matched to a gene: 5. The CDR3 nucleotides are TGTGCCAGCAGAGACGGACAGGCCTCCTATAATTCACCCCTCCACTTT. This gives the protein CASRDGQASYNSPLHF.

The rearrangement joins TRBV7-9 to TRBJ2-5; D gene ambiguous. Germline CDR1 reads SEHNR; CDR2 reads FQNEAQ (reference sequence). With 5 bases removed from V and 4 bases from J, the gap between germline ends came to 5 bases. The CDR3 length is 11 residues. Written as DNA, the CDR3 is TGTGCCAGCAGCGGGCTAGAGACCCAGTACTTC. Translating it yields CASSGLETQYF.

There are a few counts of this clonotype. The chain uses TRBV20-1 and TRBJ1-6, with TRBD1 identical over 8 bases. Germline CDR1 DFQATT, CDR2 SNEGSKA (reference sequence). The V segment lost 6 bases and the J segment 4 bases; nucleotides outside the gene matches: 17. The CDR3 has 18 amino acids. The CDR3 is CSALHLKTGGVYNSPLHF. The CDR3 DNA is TGCAGTGCACTCCACCTAAAAACAGGGGGAGTGTATAATTCACCCCTCCACTTT.

This clonotype has ten or more counts. The chain combines TRBV4-1 with TRBJ2-3; D gene unclear. The CDR3 runs to 15 residues. With 3 bases removed from V and 2 bases from J, the gap between germline ends came to 12 bases. Germline lookup yields CDR1 MGHRA and CDR2 YSYEKL. The DNA for the CDR3 is TGCGCCAGCAGCCAGGCCCCGGGTATCACAGATACGCAGTATTTT. Its protein product is CASSQAPGITDTQYF.

The chain couples TRBV7-2 to TRBJ2-5; tentative D call: TRBD1 (6 bases). Trimming shortened V by 5 bases and J by 11 bases, and 24 bases separated the two germline ends. This CDR3 contains 15 residues. Germline CDR1 SGHTA, CDR2 FQGNSA. CDR3 protein: CASSEQNREFAEQYF. In nucleotides, the CDR3 is TGTGCCAGCAGCGAGCAAAACAGGGAATTTGCTGAGCAGTACTTC.

This chain joins TRBV6-2 or TRBV6-3 and TRBJ1-5, with D possibly TRBD1 on 6 matching bases. This CDR3 is 15 amino acids long. V dropped 0 bases and J dropped 6 bases, with 12 bases sitting between them. The V gene's germline CDR1 is MNHEY and CDR2 SVGEGT. The CDR3 DNA reads as TGTGCCAGCAGTTACTCGACCCGGGGGGCTCAGCCCCAGCATTTT. Residues: CASSYSTRGAQPQHF.

About this clonotype itself: One base away lies a much larger clone, so this may be a sequencing read error. The chain uses TRBV29-1 and TRBJ2-1; 8 positions match TRBD1. Germline V gene data show CDR1 as SQVTM and CDR2 as ANQGSEA. This CDR3 contains 17 residues. The CDR3 DNA sequence: TGCAGCGCCGTTGGGGCCACGGACAGGGAACGTTACAATGAGCGGTTCTTC. Its translation is CSAVGATDRERYNERFF.

This rearrangement joins TRBV15 to TRBJ2-3; D perhaps matches TRBD1 (6 bases). V was clipped by 0 bases and J by 6 bases, with 13 bases between them. The germline V gene has CDR1 LNHNV and CDR2 YYDKDF (reference sequence). CDR3 size: 15 residues. CDR3: CATSREARGMDTQYF. The CDR3 bases are TGTGCCACCAGCAGAGAGGCAAGGGGGATGGATACGCAGTATTTT. Looking up the rest from reference TRBV15 and TRBJ2-3 gives the full variable domain: DAMVIQNPRYQVTQFGKPVTLSCSQTLNHNVMYWYQQKSSQAPKLLFHYYDKDFNNEADTPDNFQSRRPNTSFCFLDIRSPGLGDTAMYLCATSREARGMDTQYFGPGTRLTVL.

This chain connects TRBV20-1 to TRBJ2-5; D is ambiguous. Germline CDR1 DFQATT, CDR2 SNEGSKA (reference sequence). The CDR3 extends over 11 amino acids. The ends were cut back, 3 bases at V and 11 bases at J, with 13 bases in the middle. The CDR3, as DNA: TGCAGTGCTAGTAATGGCAATGAGCAGTACTTC. Translation gives CSASNGNEQYF.

This chain joins TRBV20-1 and TRBJ2-7; a weak D match, TRBD2 (6 bases). This CDR3 contains 15 residues. V was clipped by 0 bases and J by 4 bases, with 16 bases between them. The germline V gene encodes CDR1 DFQATT and CDR2 SNEGSKA (reference sequence). CDR3 residues: CSARELTSGLYEQYF. CDR3 coding DNA: TGCAGTGCTAGAGAATTGACTAGTGGTTTATACGAGCAGTACTTC.

For this clonotype: Possible read error: a much larger clone is one base away. This chain uses TRBV7-2 with TRBJ2-4; 7 bases match TRBD1. The J call may be faulty, since TRBJ2-7 better matches the DNA end. CDR1 is SGHTA and CDR2 is FQGNSA in the germline V gene. The CDR3 is made up of 13 amino acids. CDR3 region: CATRGWGPYEQYF. The CDR3 DNA is TGTGCCACCAGGGGGTGGGGCCCCTACGAGCAGTACTTC.

Ten or more counts support this clonotype. A much larger clone is a single base away; this may be a read error. The genes are TRBV3-1 and TRBJ1-6; D gene ambiguous. Germline V gives CDR1 LGHDT, CDR2 YNNKEL (reference sequence). The CDR3 runs 14 residues. CDR3 residues: CASSQLGYNSPPHF. CDR3 nucleotides: TGTGCCAGCAGCCAACTTGGGTATAATTCACCCCCCCACTTT. Filled out from reference TRBV3-1 and TRBJ1-6, the complete variable domain reads DTAVSQTPKYLVTQMGNDKSIKCEQNLGHDTMYWYKQDSKKFLKIMFSYNNKELIINETVPNRFSPKSPDKAHLNLHINSLELGDSAVYFCASSQLGYNSPPHFGNGTRLTVT.

This chain joins TRBV28 and TRBJ1-6, with no clear D. V was clipped by 4 bases and J by 7 bases, with 11 bases between them. The CDR3 has 14 amino acids. Germline V gene data show CDR1 as MDHEN and CDR2 as SYDVKM. The chain's CDR3 is CASSYRLTNSPLHF. The CDR3 nucleotides read TGTGCCAGCAGTTATAGACTGACAAATTCACCCCTCCACTTT. The whole variable domain, remainder taken from reference TRBV28 and TRBJ1-6, is DVKVTQSSRYLVKRTGEKVFLECVQDMDHENMFWYRQDPGLGLRLIYFSYDVKMKEKGDIPEGYSVSREKKERFSLILESASTNQTSMYLCASSYRLTNSPLHFGNGTRLTVT.

The chain joins TRBV6-2 or TRBV6-3 to TRBJ2-1, with 9 positions matching TRBD2. CDR1 is MNHEY, CDR2 SVGEGT, per germline. The CDR3 has 15 amino acids. J was trimmed by 10 bases and V by 6 bases; bases with no gene match: 13. CDR3 sequence reads: CASRKTAGGPKEQFF. CDR3 nucleotide sequence: TGTGCCAGCAGAAAAACCGCGGGGGGGCCCAAGGAGCAGTTCTTC.

Regarding this clonotype: A read error may account for a junction end that differs from germline. This chain connects TRBV4-3 to TRBJ2-1; 9 nucleotides agree with TRBD2. The CDR3 has 16 amino acids. Germline V gene lookup returns CDR1 LGHNA and CDR2 YSLEER. CDR3 region: CASSQDFTSGLNEQFF. The CDR3 nucleotides read TGCGCTAGCAGCCAAGATTTTACTAGCGGGCTTAATGAGCAGTTCTTC.

This chain links TRBV20-1 with TRBJ2-2, with D tentatively TRBD2 (6 bases). Trimming took off 0 bases at V and 4 bases at J, with 9 bases between the two ends. In germline, CDR1 is DFQATT, CDR2 SNEGSKA (reference sequence). The CDR3 loop spans 14 amino acids. CDR3: CSAREVGGTGELFF. The DNA of the CDR3 is TGCAGTGCTAGAGAAGTGGGGGGCACCGGGGAGCTGTTTTTT.